Presented here are 26 T cell receptor beta chains from one specimen sequenced in a study of blood T cell repertoires in COVID-19. Clones were read by immunoSEQ multiplex PCR, and TCRdb kept only the in-frame ones, dropping some. The sample comprises approximately 100,000 clones, roughly 83% of which are singletons, and around 16% rests with the top ten. Specimen: peripheral blood. These receptors were obtained from a woman aged 55-70 years with acute or convalescent COVID-19.

The sample holds a few counts of this clone. The rearrangement joins TRBV28 to TRBJ2-7; D may be TRBD1 (7 bases). The CDR3 extends over 13 amino acids. Germline lookup yields CDR1 MDHEN and CDR2 SYDVKM. V shed 6 bases and J shed 6 bases, with 15 bases lying between them. CDR3 sequence (DNA): TGTGCCAGCAGAGTACAGGGGAGGAGCGAGCAGTACTTC. Residues: CASRVQGRSEQYF.

This clone was seen a handful of times. The chain recombines TRBV7-9 with TRBJ2-5; 8 nucleotides match TRBD2. V dropped 1 base and J dropped 4; count of bases not matched to a gene: 8. The CDR3 contains 16 residues. CDR1 is SEHNR, CDR2 FQNEAQ, per germline (reference sequence). The DNA of the CDR3 is TGTGCCAGCAGCTTAGGTCGGGGGGGCCTCGGAGAGACCCAGTACTTC. Translation: CASSLGRGGLGETQYF. The full variable domain, rest sourced from reference TRBV7-9 and TRBJ2-5, is DTGVSQNPRHKITKRGQNVTFRCDPISEHNRLYWYRQTLGQGPEFLTYFQNEAQLEKSRLLSDRFSAERPKGSFSTLEIQRTEQGDSAMYLCASSLGRGGLGETQYFGPGTRLLVL.

Only one count was recorded for this clone. The chain links TRBV6-5 to TRBJ1-1; a possible D gene is TRBD1 (5 bases). Trimming left V 6 bases short and J 1 base short, with 12 bases between. The V gene's germline CDR1 is MNHEY and CDR2 SVGAGI. The CDR3 length is 14 residues. CDR3 residues: CASRTGTRNTEAFF. For the CDR3, the DNA is TGTGCCAGCAGGACCGGGACTCGGAACACTGAAGCTTTCTTT.

CDR3 protein: CASSEKLLTTRTYEQYF. The CDR3 region has the DNA TGTGCCAGCAGTGAAAAGCTTCTAACGACTCGGACCTACGAGCAGTACTTC. The V call is TRBV2, the J call TRBJ2-7, with D unresolved. Germline V CDR1 and CDR2: SNHLY, FYNNEI. The CDR3 sequence is 17 residues long. Trimming took off 2 bases at V and 2 bases at J, with 19 bases between the two ends.

The DNA for the CDR3 is TGCAGTGCTAGTCCCGGGGGTAACACTGAAGCTTTCTTT. It yields the protein CSASPGGNTEAFF. The chain uses TRBV20-1 and TRBJ1-1, with D perhaps matching TRBD1 (5 bases). V dropped 3 bases and J dropped 2 bases, with 10 bases sitting between them. In germline, CDR1 is DFQATT, CDR2 SNEGSKA (reference sequence). The CDR3 contains 13 residues.

The chain uses TRBV7-2 and TRBJ1-1; D is unclear. This CDR3 comprises 16 residues. Germline lookup yields CDR1 SGHTA and CDR2 FQGNSA. Trimming stripped 4 bases from V and 2 bases from J, with 17 bases between. DNA of the CDR3: TGTGCCAGCAGCTCCGCCCAAACACGTTTTAACACTGAAGCTTTCTTT. Its protein is CASSSAQTRFNTEAFF. Full variable domain (outside the CDR3, taken from reference TRBV7-2 and TRBJ1-1): GAGVSQSPSNKVTEKGKDVELRCDPISGHTALYWYRQSLGQGLEFLIYFQGNSAPDKSGLPSDRFSAERTGGSVSTLTIQRTQQEDSAVYLCASSSAQTRFNTEAFFGQGTRLTVV.

This sequence joins TRBV29-1 and TRBJ2-7, with TRBD2 matching over 10 bases. Germline lookup yields CDR1 SQVTM and CDR2 ANQGSEA. J gave up 3 bases and V 6 bases, and 8 bases lay outside the gene matches. This CDR3 region has 14 residues. The CDR3: CSVRASGGHYEQYF. For the CDR3, the DNA is TGCAGCGTGCGGGCTAGCGGGGGCCACTACGAGCAGTACTTC.

The table lists this clone with many counts. V gene TRBV7-9 combines with J gene TRBJ1-4; D is possibly TRBD1 (6 bases). Trimming took 5 bases from V and 2 from J, leaving 12 bases between them. Germline values: CDR1 SEHNR, CDR2 FQNEAQ (reference sequence). This CDR3 is 15 amino acids long. CDR3 bases: TGTGCCAGCAGCATATACAGGGAGACTAATGAAAAACTGTTTTTT. This sequence encodes CASSIYRETNEKLFF. The full variable domain, in which reference TRBV7-9 and TRBJ1-4 provide the parts outside the CDR3, is DTGVSQNPRHKITKRGQNVTFRCDPISEHNRLYWYRQTLGQGPEFLTYFQNEAQLEKSRLLSDRFSAERPKGSFSTLEIQRTEQGDSAMYLCASSIYRETNEKLFFGSGTQLSVL.

This clone was observed a handful of times. The V gene is TRBV7-2, the J gene TRBJ2-5; possible D gene TRBD1, 5 bases. V lost 5 bases to trimming and J lost 0 bases, with 10 bases between them. The length of the CDR3 is 14 residues. CDR1 SGHTA and CDR2 FQGNSA come from the germline V gene. The CDR3 DNA reads TGTGCCAGCAGCCAAAGGGGCTACCAAGAGACCCAGTACTTC. Protein: CASSQRGYQETQYF.

The V call is TRBV3-1 (or the pseudogene TRBV3-2), the J call TRBJ1-2; D might be TRBD1 (5 bases). V lost 1 base and J 8 bases, leaving 14 bases between the germline ends. The CDR3 runs 14 residues. Germline CDR1 is LGHDT and CDR2 is YNNKEL (reference sequence). The CDR3 sequence is CASSQGAGAGGYTF. As DNA, the CDR3 is TGTGCCAGCAGCCAAGGGGCTGGGGCTGGAGGCTACACCTTC.

The gene calls are TRBV7-3 and TRBJ2-5, with D possibly being TRBD2 (6 bases). CDR1 is SGHTA, CDR2 FQGTGA, per germline. Trimming took off 5 bases at V and 1 base at J, with 8 bases between the two ends. The CDR3 consists of 13 residues. For the CDR3, the DNA is TGTGCCAGCAGCCCCGGGGGCCAAGAGACCCAGTACTTC. Encoded protein: CASSPGGQETQYF.

The chain is built from TRBV28 and TRBJ1-5; the D is unclear. V lost 5 bases, J lost 0 bases, and 8 bases lay in between. CDR1 is MDHEN, CDR2 SYDVKM, per germline. The CDR3 spans 14 residues. The CDR3 DNA follows: TGTGCCAGCAGTATCTCCGGTAGCAATCAGCCCCAGCATTTT. It specifies CASSISGSNQPQHF. Filled out from reference TRBV28 and TRBJ1-5, the complete variable domain reads DVKVTQSSRYLVKRTGEKVFLECVQDMDHENMFWYRQDPGLGLRLIYFSYDVKMKEKGDIPEGYSVSREKKERFSLILESASTNQTSMYLCASSISGSNQPQHFGDGTRLSIL.

The chain carries TRBV2 and TRBJ1-5; D gene unclear. CDR1 is SNHLY and CDR2 is FYNNEI in the germline V gene. CDR3 length equals 15 residues. The V and J ends lost 2 bases and 4 bases respectively, with 12 bases between them. The CDR3 sequence: CASSERRGTNQPQHF. The DNA of the CDR3 is TGTGCCAGCAGTGAAAGGCGAGGAACTAATCAGCCCCAGCATTTT.

This clone came up a few times. The CDR3: CASSATSGGDGELFF. CDR3 sequence (DNA): TGTGCCAGCAGCGCTACTAGCGGGGGTGACGGGGAGCTGTTTTTT. This sequence joins TRBV9 and TRBJ2-2, with TRBD2 matching 11 bases. CDR3 length: 15 amino acids. The V gene's germline CDR1 is SGDLS and CDR2 YYNGEE. J gave up 7 bases and V 3 bases, and 5 bases lay outside the gene matches.

The V call is TRBV5-4, the J call TRBJ1-4; possibly TRBD1 for D (6 bases). V shed 3 bases and J shed 8 bases, with 14 bases lying between them. CDR3 length: 14 amino acids. Germline V CDR1 and CDR2: SGHNT, YYREEE (reference sequence). CDR3 DNA: TGTGCCAGCAGCTCACAGGGAGTGGGAGAAAAACTGTTTTTT. This translates into CASSSQGVGEKLFF.

The genes are TRBV20-1 and TRBJ1-1, with D possibly matching TRBD1 (6 bases). V lost 3 bases and J lost 3, with 20 bases in between. Germline CDR1 reads DFQATT; CDR2 reads SNEGSKA (reference sequence). The CDR3 length is 16 residues. CDR3 region: CSASPGRVSGDTEAFF. CDR3 DNA sequence: TGCAGTGCTAGTCCCGGCAGGGTTTCAGGGGACACTGAAGCTTTCTTT.

The V and J genes are TRBV4-3 and TRBJ1-5, with D hard to call. V was trimmed by 0 bases and J by 8 bases, leaving 8 bases between them. In germline, CDR1 is LGHNA, CDR2 YSLEER. This CDR3 is built from 13 residues. CDR3 sequence (DNA): TGCGCCAGCAGCCAAGATATTCGTGAGCCCCAGCATTTT. Encoded protein: CASSQDIREPQHF.

CDR3: CAISDPPSTDTQYF. For the CDR3, the DNA is TGTGCCATCAGTGACCCTCCTAGCACAGATACGCAGTATTTT. The V gene is TRBV10-3, the J gene TRBJ2-3; no definite D call. Per germline, CDR1 ENHRY and CDR2 SYGVKD. This CDR3 is 14 amino acids long. The V and J ends lost 3 bases and 0 bases respectively, with 7 bases between them.

This clone was found a few times. The genes are TRBV18 and TRBJ1-5; 8 bases are shared with TRBD1. V was pared by 3 bases and J by 0 bases, with 1 base of the junction left unmatched. The length of the CDR3 is 15 residues. CDR1 and CDR2 from the germline V gene are KGHSH and LQKENI. Written as DNA, the CDR3 is TGTGCCAGCTCACCCCAGGGGGCTAGCAATCAGCCCCAGCATTTT. It is translated as CASSPQGASNQPQHF.

J is TRBJ1-5 and V is TRBV4-1; 7 bases align to TRBD1. Germline-derived CDR1 and CDR2 are MGHRA and YSYEKL. CDR3 length equals 15 residues. Germline trimming cut 0 bases from V and 5 bases from J; bases unmatched to any gene: 4. In nucleotides, the CDR3 is TGCGCCAGCAGCCAAGAAGTGACAGGGTATCAGCCCCAGCATTTT. It codes for CASSQEVTGYQPQHF.

This clone was observed a few times. This chain links TRBV7-9 with TRBJ1-1; tentatively, D is TRBD1 (6 bases). Trimming took off 4 bases at V and 2 bases at J, with 14 bases between the two ends. This CDR3 is built from 15 residues. CDR1 is SEHNR, CDR2 FQNEAQ, per germline (reference sequence). CDR3 nucleotide sequence: TGTGCCAGCAGCTCCCCCCTACAGGGAAACACTGAAGCTTTCTTT. Translating it yields CASSSPLQGNTEAFF.

The rearrangement links TRBV4-3 to TRBJ1-5; 7 bases are shared with TRBD1. V lost 0 bases, J lost 6 bases, and 5 bases stayed unmatched. The CDR3 is 15 amino acids. Germline assignment: CDR1 LGHNA and CDR2 YSLEER. This CDR3 is CASSQDQGGGQPQHF. CDR3 coding DNA: TGCGCCAGCAGCCAAGATCAAGGGGGCGGTCAGCCCCAGCATTTT.

This chain joins TRBV24-1 and TRBJ2-3, with TRBD2 matching over 9 bases. J gave up 8 bases and V 6 bases, and 8 bases lay outside the gene matches. The V gene's germline CDR1 is KGHDR and CDR2 SFDVKD. This CDR3 is built from 14 residues. Here the CDR3 reads CATSLTSGDSTQYF. In DNA, the CDR3 is TGTGCCACCAGTCTGACTAGCGGAGATTCTACGCAGTATTTT.

The chain has TRBV6-5 and TRBJ1-2; D call uncertain. There are 12 residues in the CDR3. The germline V gene has CDR1 MNHEY and CDR2 SVGAGI. V lost 6 bases, J lost 6 bases, and 11 bases lay in between. The chain's CDR3 is CASRGSRHGYTF. CDR3 nucleotides: TGTGCCAGCAGGGGTAGCCGTCATGGCTACACCTTC.

The rearrangement uses TRBV18 and TRBJ1-5; D may be TRBD1 (5 bases). V shed 2 bases and J shed 1 base, with 6 bases lying between them. Germline V gene lookup returns CDR1 KGHSH and CDR2 LQKENI. The CDR3 is 14 residues long. Here the CDR3 reads CASSPGASNQPQHF. CDR3 DNA sequence: TGTGCCAGCTCACCAGGGGCCAGCAATCAGCCCCAGCATTTT.

The V gene is TRBV11-2, the J gene TRBJ1-6, with 9 bases fitting TRBD1. The J segment lost 10 bases and the V segment lost 5 bases, leaving 0 bases of the junction unmatched. The CDR3 contains 12 residues. Germline V gene data show CDR1 as SGHAT and CDR2 as FQNNGV. CDR3 loop: CASSTGGSPLHF. The CDR3 nucleotides read TGTGCCAGCAGCACAGGGGGCTCACCCCTCCACTTT.